This TCR beta chain came from a study of technical replicates of blood from four donors. This clone appeared once. This CDR3 is built from 17 residues. V lost 3 bases and J 4 bases, leaving 18 bases between the germline ends. The germline gives CDR1 SGHDN, CDR2 FVKESK. Some clones are missing from TCRdb's copy, which holds only in-frame ones; the method was immunoSEQ multiplex PCR. The top ten hold around 0.42% of the sample, which has 70,000 to 85,000 clones, about 90% seen once. The chain employs TRBV14 and TRBJ2-2; D is possibly TRBD2 (5 bases). The sequenced sample was T cells isolated from PBMCs. The TCR originated in a human donor in good health. This chain's CDR3 is CASSQDLFVDSTGELFF. Here the CDR3 DNA reads TGTGCCAGCAGCCAGGACTTGTTCGTGGATAGCACCGGGGAGCTGTTTTTT. The full variable domain, completed using reference TRBV14 and TRBJ2-2, is EAGVTQFPSHSVIEKGQTVTLRCDPISGHDNLYWYRRVMGKEIKFLLHFVKESKQDESGMPNNRFLAERTGGTYSTLKVQPAELEDSGVYFCASSQDLFVDSTGELFFGEGSRLTVL.